The TCR beta chain described here comes from a study of cytomegalovirus exposure and HLA in healthy donors. Notes on the study in general: A later analysis associated roughly 15,000 TCR beta sequences with HLA alleles at a 0.05 false discovery rate.

PCR employed 60 Vbeta and 13 Jbeta primers. Original processing notes: Unique TCR beta chains numbered approximately 76 million in a later analysis, with roughly 10 million shared. Data came from immunoSEQ multiplex PCR; TCRdb stores just in-frame clones and leaves some out. For V, J and clone size, that table is used; D and trimming come from the DNA. The sample lists around 170,000 clones, over 65% occurring once. The donors comprised healthy bone marrow donors. Note on this clone: Its target is not known.

CDR3 length: 12 amino acids. Trimming shortened V by 1 base and J by 7 bases, and 5 bases separated the two germline ends. Germline CDR1 SGHAT, CDR2 FQNNGV. The sequenced sample consisted of PBMCs. The receptor's source is a man between 18 and 29 years old in good health and CMV-seronegative. The rearrangement joins TRBV11-2 to TRBJ2-1; D is uncertain. CDR3 nucleotides: TGTGCCAGCAGCTTAGTCCTGAATGAGCAGTTCTTC. Protein sequence: CASSLVLNEQFF.